This T cell receptor beta chain was obtained from a study of Tregs in tolerant kidney transplant recipients. General study results and limits: No direct test of biological reproducibility was done here.

There are a few counts of this clone. Its specificity is unknown. Unstimulated regulatory T cells (CD4+CD25+CD127-), CD4+CD25- non-regulatory cells, CD4 and CD8 cells were FACS-sorted from thawed PBMCs. Method: immunoSEQ multiplex PCR; TCRdb's copy keeps in-frame clones and lacks some. This sample has 200,000 to 300,000 clones, with approximately 84% found just once. Trimming stripped 5 bases from V and 0 bases from J, with 8 bases between. Germline V gene data show CDR1 as SGDLS and CDR2 as YYNGEE. This CDR3 spans 13 amino acids. This rearrangement joins TRBV9 to TRBJ1-2; D is unresolved. The sequenced sample was CD4+ T cells from blood. The origin of this receptor is a human donor in good health. The CDR3 protein is CASRQTTNYGYTF. The CDR3 DNA is TGTGCCAGCAGACAGACAACTAACTATGGCTACACCTTC.